These 19 T cell receptor beta chains were all obtained from the same sample, sequenced in a study of PD-1 blockade in classical Hodgkin lymphoma. The time point denotes: cycle 4 day 1 (C4D1), after around six weeks of nivolumab. Brentuximab vedotin exposure varied, and every patient relapsed after autologous stem cell transplantation. The table came from immunoSEQ multiplex PCR; TCRdb's copy has only in-frame clones and leaves some out. Of some 45,000 clones listed, about 77% are singletons. This material consisted of peripheral blood mononuclear cells (PBMCs), taken before the fourth cycle of nivolumab. The receptors originated from a human donor with classical Hodgkin lymphoma.

The chain uses TRBV7-9 and TRBJ1-1, with D perhaps TRBD1 (5 bases). CDR3 length: 14 amino acids. V was cut by 1 base and J by 1 base, with 7 bases left in between. CDR1 and CDR2 from the germline V gene are SEHNR and FQNEAQ (reference sequence). The CDR3 DNA sequence: TGTGCCAGCAGCTTAGTAACAGGGAACACTGAAGCTTTCTTT. This codes for CASSLVTGNTEAFF.

The chain combines TRBV19 with TRBJ2-7; the D is unclear. The germline V gene encodes CDR1 LNHDA and CDR2 SQIVND (reference sequence). Trimming pared 5 bases from V and 6 bases from J, leaving 17 bases between. This CDR3 has 14 amino acids. CDR3 sequence reads: CASSGAGAFAEQYF. The CDR3 nucleotides read TGTGCCAGTAGTGGAGCAGGTGCGTTCGCCGAGCAGTACTTC. The full variable domain, completed using reference TRBV19 and TRBJ2-7, is DGGITQSPKYLFRKEGQNVTLSCEQNLNHDAMYWYRQDPGQGLRLIYYSQIVNDFQKGDIAEGYSVSREKKESFPLTVTSAQKNPTAFYLCASSGAGAFAEQYFGPGTRLTVT.

V gene TRBV30 combines with J gene TRBJ1-2; TRBD1 agrees at 9 bases. Germline CDR1 is GTSNPN and CDR2 is SVGIG (reference sequence). The V and J ends lost 4 bases and 8 bases, in that order; junction bases with no gene match: 5. The CDR3 is made up of 12 amino acids. The CDR3 DNA is TGTGCCTGGAAGACAGGGGGAGGAGGCTACACCTTC. This gives the protein CAWKTGGGGYTF.

The V and J genes are TRBV28 and TRBJ1-1, with D possibly TRBD1 on 6 matching bases. The CDR3 consists of 12 residues. Germline V gene sequence: CDR1 MDHEN, CDR2 SYDVKM. Trimming took off 5 bases at V and 8 bases at J, with 12 bases between the two ends. The CDR3: CASSPGAWEAFF. The CDR3 nucleotides are TGTGCCAGCAGTCCAGGGGCGTGGGAAGCTTTCTTT. The full variable domain, in which reference TRBV28 and TRBJ1-1 provide the parts outside the CDR3, is DVKVTQSSRYLVKRTGEKVFLECVQDMDHENMFWYRQDPGLGLRLIYFSYDVKMKEKGDIPEGYSVSREKKERFSLILESASTNQTSMYLCASSPGAWEAFFGQGTRLTVV.

The sample holds one count of this clone. For the CDR3, the DNA is TGTGCCAGCTATGGACAGGGAAGCAATCAGCCCCAGCATTTT. Its protein product is CASYGQGSNQPQHF. J is TRBJ1-5 and V is TRBV6-6; 8 bases map to TRBD1. The CDR3 has 14 residues. Germline-derived CDR1 and CDR2 are MNHNY and SVGAGI (reference sequence). Trimming cost V 8 bases and J 1 base; bases outside gene matches: 4.

The CDR3 spells CASSPSEVLIWGYGYTF. CDR3 sequence (DNA): TGCGCCAGCAGCCCCTCCGAAGTTTTGATTTGGGGCTATGGCTACACCTTC. The V call is TRBV5-1, the J call TRBJ1-2, with unresolved D. The CDR3 totals 17 residues. Germline CDR1 is SGHRS and CDR2 is YFSETQ. Trimming removed 4 bases at V and 4 bases at J, with 23 bases between.

The chain carries TRBV9 and TRBJ2-3; D is unresolved. From germline, CDR1 is SGDLS and CDR2 YYNGEE. V was pared by 5 bases and J by 0 bases, with 7 bases between. The CDR3 totals 13 residues. The CDR3, as DNA: TGTGCCAGCAGGAAGACTAGCACAGATACGCAGTATTTT. This sequence encodes CASRKTSTDTQYF.

The chain couples TRBV13 to TRBJ2-4, with D unresolved. CDR3 length: 16 residues. V lost 6 bases and J 0 bases, leaving 15 bases between the germline ends. The V gene's germline CDR1 is PRHDT and CDR2 FYEKMQ (reference sequence). CDR3 sequence: CASRHNSSVAKNIQYF. The CDR3 DNA reads as TGTGCCAGCAGACATAATAGCTCAGTAGCCAAAAACATTCAGTACTTC. The full variable domain, with the rest looked up from reference TRBV13 and TRBJ2-4, is AAGVIQSPRHLIKEKRETATLKCYPIPRHDTVYWYQQGPGQDPQFLISFYEKMQSDKGSIPDRFSAQQFSDYHSELNMSSLELGDSALYFCASRHNSSVAKNIQYFGAGTRLSVL.

The chain has TRBV19 and TRBJ2-3; D is undetermined. Between the trimmed V and J ends, which lost 5 bases and 4 bases, there was a span of 13 bases. In germline, CDR1 is LNHDA, CDR2 SQIVND (reference sequence). The CDR3 spans 14 residues. The CDR3 spells CASSLVGKADTQYF. DNA for the CDR3: TGTGCCAGTAGTCTGGTAGGGAAGGCAGATACGCAGTATTTT.

The rearrangement uses TRBV19 and TRBJ2-2; 7 bases are shared with TRBD1. Germline CDR1 and CDR2: LNHDA and SQIVND (reference sequence). The V and J ends lost 0 bases and 3 bases, in that order; junction bases with no gene match: 16. The CDR3 has 20 amino acids. The chain's CDR3 is CASSIDLLGRGYSYTGELFF. In DNA form, the CDR3 reads TGTGCCAGTAGTATAGATCTTCTCGGCAGGGGGTACAGTTACACCGGGGAGCTGTTTTTT.

The chain couples TRBV7-8 to TRBJ2-5; D may be TRBD1 or TRBD2 (5 bases each). Trimming took 7 bases from V and 5 from J, leaving 14 bases between them. The CDR3 consists of 13 residues. Germline V CDR1 and CDR2: SGHVS, FQNEAQ. CDR3 residues: CASTGTRMETQYF. The DNA of the CDR3 is TGTGCCAGCACCGGGACGAGGATGGAGACCCAGTACTTC.

The gene calls are TRBV30 and TRBJ2-7; D uncertain. Trimming left V 5 bases short and J 6 bases short, with 20 bases between. Germline V gives CDR1 GTSNPN, CDR2 SVGIG (reference sequence). CDR3 length equals 14 residues. In nucleotides, the CDR3 is TGTGCCTGGGGTCAAGGGTATCGCCAGAGCGAGCAGTACTTC. It specifies CAWGQGYRQSEQYF.

This chain connects TRBV4-3 to TRBJ1-2; the match to TRBD1 covers 9 bases. The CDR3 is made up of 15 amino acids. Unmatched junction bases numbered 10, after V lost 1 base and J lost 10 bases. The germline V gene encodes CDR1 LGHNA and CDR2 YSLEER. The CDR3 DNA follows: TGCGCCAGCAGCCAAGGCCCCGGGACAGGGAGTTTCTACACCTTC. Residues: CASSQGPGTGSFYTF.

This clone was seen only a few times. The gene calls are TRBV2 and TRBJ2-3, with unresolved D. The CDR3 covers 11 residues. Germline CDR1 and CDR2: SNHLY and FYNNEI. Trimming pared 7 bases from V and 5 bases from J, leaving 7 bases between. This CDR3 reads CASIQVDTQYF. CDR3 coding DNA: TGTGCCAGCATCCAGGTAGATACGCAGTATTTT.

The chain couples TRBV6-1 to TRBJ1-1, with 10 bases lining up with TRBD1. The trim removed 3 bases at V and 1 base at J, leaving 8 bases unmatched. CDR1 and CDR2 from the germline V gene are MNHNS and SASEGT. The CDR3 is 17 residues long. The CDR3 region is CASSDRQGAKGNTEAFF. In DNA form, the CDR3 reads TGTGCCAGCAGTGATCGACAGGGGGCGAAGGGGAACACTGAAGCTTTCTTT.

This rearrangement joins TRBV19 to TRBJ1-5; the D is unclear. The V end was cut by 7 bases, the J end by 7 bases, with 20 bases between. The germline CDR1 and CDR2 sequences are LNHDA and SQIVND (reference sequence). CDR3 size: 15 residues. The CDR3 bases are TGTGCCAGTACCCCCCCCGGAGACGGGTGGCAGCCCCAGCATTTT. Translated: CASTPPGDGWQPQHF.

V usage is TRBV7-2 and J usage is TRBJ1-2; TRBD1 aligns across 8 bases. Germline V gene lookup returns CDR1 SGHTA and CDR2 FQGNSA. The J segment lost 6 bases and the V segment lost 1 base, leaving 4 bases of the junction unmatched. The length of the CDR3 is 14 residues. The CDR3 DNA reads TGTGCCAGCAGCTTAGATGGACAGGGCAATGGCTACACCTTC. Its translation: CASSLDGQGNGYTF. Variable domain in full (rest from reference TRBV7-2 and TRBJ1-2): GAGVSQSPSNKVTEKGKDVELRCDPISGHTALYWYRQSLGQGLEFLIYFQGNSAPDKSGLPSDRFSAERTGGSVSTLTIQRTQQEDSAVYLCASSLDGQGNGYTFGSGTRLTVV.

This sequence joins TRBV6-5 and TRBJ1-3; D remains ambiguous. Trimming took off 6 bases at V and 0 bases at J, with 6 bases between the two ends. Germline V gene data show CDR1 as MNHEY and CDR2 as SVGAGI. This CDR3 contains 13 residues. CDR3 sequence: CASSPDSGNTIYF. The CDR3 DNA is TGTGCCAGCAGCCCCGACTCTGGAAACACCATATATTTT.

The rearrangement joins TRBV6-5 to TRBJ1-1; D remains ambiguous. With 4 bases removed from V and 0 bases from J, the gap between germline ends came to 6 bases. Germline V gives CDR1 MNHEY, CDR2 SVGAGI. The CDR3 covers 13 residues. Written as DNA, the CDR3 is TGTGCCAGCAGTTGGCAGATGAACACTGAAGCTTTCTTT. Its translation is CASSWQMNTEAFF.